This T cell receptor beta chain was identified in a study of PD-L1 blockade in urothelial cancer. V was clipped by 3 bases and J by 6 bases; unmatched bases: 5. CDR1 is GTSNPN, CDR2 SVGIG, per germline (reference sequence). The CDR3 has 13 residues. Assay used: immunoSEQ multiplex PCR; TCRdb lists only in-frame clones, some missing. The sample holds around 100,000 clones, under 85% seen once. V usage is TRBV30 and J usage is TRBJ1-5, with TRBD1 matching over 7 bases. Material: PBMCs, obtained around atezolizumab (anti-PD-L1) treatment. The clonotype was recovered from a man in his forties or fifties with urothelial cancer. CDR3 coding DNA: TGTGCCTGGAGGGCCCAGGGGGGTCAGCCCCAGCATTTT. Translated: CAWRAQGGQPQHF.